Sequencing of this TCR beta chain was carried out in a study of cytomegalovirus exposure and HLA in healthy donors. Overall study: Among the approximately 420 donors who were genotyped, approximately 83% fell in the genetic ancestry cluster that is associated with self-reported Caucasian donors.

Overall study findings and caveats: A later analysis reportedly found that, within productive TCRs, an Asian-associated ancestry cluster had fewer N-insertions than the mean observed across the approximately 600 donors. One variant, a missense change in DCLRE1C, was linked in a later analysis to TCR beta V- and J-gene trimming. In an earlier analysis, most TCR beta V segments were productive about 87% or about 30% of the time.

Use of 60 Vbeta and 13 Jbeta primers characterized the PCR. Assay used: immunoSEQ multiplex PCR; TCRdb lists only in-frame clones, some missing. The sample consists of more than 90,000 clones, 75% of them appearing once. With regard to this clone: As yet, its antigen is unknown.

Trimming shortened V by 3 bases and J by 4 bases, and 15 bases separated the two germline ends. The CDR3 contains 16 residues. Germline assignment: CDR1 LGHNA and CDR2 YNFKEQ. What was sequenced was PBMCs. This TCR was sampled from a man aged 50-59 years in good health and CMV-seronegative. V gene TRBV4-2 combines with J gene TRBJ1-4; the D is unclear. In DNA, the CDR3 is TGTGCCAGCAGCCAGGCAGTCGCGAGAGGTAATGAAAAACTGTTTTTT. Its protein product is CASSQAVARGNEKLFF.